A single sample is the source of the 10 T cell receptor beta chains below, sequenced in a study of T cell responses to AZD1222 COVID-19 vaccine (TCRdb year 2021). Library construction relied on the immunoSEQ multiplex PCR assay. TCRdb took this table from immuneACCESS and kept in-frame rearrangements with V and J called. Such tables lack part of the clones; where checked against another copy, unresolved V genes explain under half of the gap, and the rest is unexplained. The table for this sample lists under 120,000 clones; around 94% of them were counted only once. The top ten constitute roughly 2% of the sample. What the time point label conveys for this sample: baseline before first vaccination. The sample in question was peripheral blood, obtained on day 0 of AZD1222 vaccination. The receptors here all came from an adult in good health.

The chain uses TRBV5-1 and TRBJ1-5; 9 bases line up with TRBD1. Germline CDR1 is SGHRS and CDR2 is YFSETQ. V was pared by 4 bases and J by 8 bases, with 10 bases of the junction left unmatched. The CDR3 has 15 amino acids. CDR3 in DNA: TGCGCCAGCAGCGCGGGACAGGGTTCGTGGGAGCCCCAGCATTTT. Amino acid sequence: CASSAGQGSWEPQHF.

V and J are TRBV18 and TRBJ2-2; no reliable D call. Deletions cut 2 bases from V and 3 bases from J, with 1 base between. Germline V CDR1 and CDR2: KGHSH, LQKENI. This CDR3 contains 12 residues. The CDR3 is CASSPDTGELFF. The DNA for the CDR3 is TGTGCCAGCTCACCAGACACCGGGGAGCTGTTTTTT.

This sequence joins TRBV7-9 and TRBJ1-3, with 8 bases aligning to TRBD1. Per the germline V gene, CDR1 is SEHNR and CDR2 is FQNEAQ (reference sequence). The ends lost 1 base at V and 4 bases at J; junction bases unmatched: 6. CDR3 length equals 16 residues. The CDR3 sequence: CASSLGSGGAGNTIYF. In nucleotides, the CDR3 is TGTGCCAGCAGCTTAGGATCAGGGGGCGCGGGAAACACCATATATTTT.

The CDR3 bases are TGTGCCAGCAGTGGGACTAGCGGGAGCTCCTACAATGAGCAGTTCTTC. It translates to CASSGTSGSSYNEQFF. The chain is built from TRBV28 and TRBJ2-1; 14 nucleotides align to TRBD2. Unmatched junction bases numbered 0, after V lost 5 bases and J lost 0 bases. The CDR3 is made up of 16 amino acids. The germline V gene has CDR1 MDHEN and CDR2 SYDVKM.

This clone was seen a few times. Here the CDR3 DNA reads TGTGCCAGCAGGTTCCAGAGGGGGTGGAACACCGGGGAGCTGTTTTTT. It codes for CASRFQRGWNTGELFF. V usage is TRBV7-9 and J usage is TRBJ2-2, with D tentatively TRBD1 (6 bases). The CDR3 is made up of 16 amino acids. V lost 6 bases and J lost 1, with 15 bases in between. The germline V gene has CDR1 SEHNR and CDR2 FQNEAQ (reference sequence).

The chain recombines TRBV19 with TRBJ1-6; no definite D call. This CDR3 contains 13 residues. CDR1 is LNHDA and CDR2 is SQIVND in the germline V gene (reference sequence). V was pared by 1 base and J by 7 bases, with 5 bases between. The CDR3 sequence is CASSIGVNSPLHF. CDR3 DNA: TGTGCCAGTAGTATAGGGGTAAATTCACCCCTCCACTTT.

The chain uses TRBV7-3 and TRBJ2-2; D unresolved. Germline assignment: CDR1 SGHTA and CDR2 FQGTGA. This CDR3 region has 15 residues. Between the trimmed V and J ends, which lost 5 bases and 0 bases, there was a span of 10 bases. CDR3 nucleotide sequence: TGTGCCAGCAGCGGACGAGGAACGAACACCGGGGAGCTGTTTTTT. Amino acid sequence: CASSGRGTNTGELFF.

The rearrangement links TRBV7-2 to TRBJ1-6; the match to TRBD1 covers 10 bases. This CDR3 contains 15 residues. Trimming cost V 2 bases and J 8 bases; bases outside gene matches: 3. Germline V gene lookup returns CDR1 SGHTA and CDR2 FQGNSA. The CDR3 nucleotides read TGTGCCAGCAGCTTACGGGACAGGGGTTATTCACCCCTCCACTTT. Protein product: CASSLRDRGYSPLHF.

CDR3 region: CASSLGPLNSPLHF. CDR3 DNA: TGTGCCAGCAGCTTAGGCCCGTTAAATTCACCCCTCCACTTT. The V gene is TRBV11-2, the J gene TRBJ1-6; D not certain. Per the germline V gene, CDR1 is SGHAT and CDR2 is FQNNGV. Trimming stripped 1 base from V and 7 bases from J, with 8 bases between. The CDR3 length is 14 residues.

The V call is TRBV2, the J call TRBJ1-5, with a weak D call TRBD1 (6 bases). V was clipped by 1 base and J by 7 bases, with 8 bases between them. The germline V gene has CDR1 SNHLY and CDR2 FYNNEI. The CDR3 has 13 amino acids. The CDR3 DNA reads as TGTGCCAGCAGTGAAGAGGGGGGACAGCCCCAGCATTTT. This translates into CASSEEGGQPQHF.